This TCR beta chain derives from a study of human T cells and chemical hapten exposure. Sample time point: pre-sensitization, week 0. Treatment specified: therapeutic diphenylcyclopropenone sensitization with weekly scalp DPC. Germline V gene lookup returns CDR1 MNHEY and CDR2 SVGAGI. V gave up 1 base and J gave up 1 base, with 14 bases separating them. This CDR3 comprises 17 residues. TCRdb re-called the RACE reads through MiXCR, storing one row per CDR3 protein. The sample consists of tens of thousands of distinct CDR3 sequences, roughly 12% of them appearing once. This clonotype was detected a few times.

The receptor's source is a woman in her 40s with alopecia areata. Some clones in this sample may be carry-over from other donors' samples. The chain employs TRBV6-5 and TRBJ2-1; the D is unclear. The sample was whole blood, taken in connection with sensitization to the hapten diphenylcyclopropenone (DPC). The CDR3 coding sequence is TGTGCCAGCAGTTACTTTTATGGGGATGGGTCCTACAATGAGCAGTTCTTC. It is translated as CASSYFYGDGSYNEQFF.